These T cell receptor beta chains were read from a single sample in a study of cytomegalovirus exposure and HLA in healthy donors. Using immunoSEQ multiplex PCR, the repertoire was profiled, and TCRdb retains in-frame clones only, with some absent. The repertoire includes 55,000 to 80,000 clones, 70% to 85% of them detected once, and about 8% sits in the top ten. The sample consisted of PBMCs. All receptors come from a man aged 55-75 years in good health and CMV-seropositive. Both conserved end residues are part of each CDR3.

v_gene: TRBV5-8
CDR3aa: CASSPHPGTGVADTQYF

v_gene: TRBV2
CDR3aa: CASRTQGLNQPQHF

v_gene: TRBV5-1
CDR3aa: CASSLGVAGGNEQFF

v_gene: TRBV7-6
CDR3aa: CASSPSGFKTDTQYF

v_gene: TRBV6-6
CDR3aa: CASSQGQGPGYGYTF

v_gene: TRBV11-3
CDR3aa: CASSPVLSGANVLTF

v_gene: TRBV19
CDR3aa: CASSKEQGRSGYTF

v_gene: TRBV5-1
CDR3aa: CASLGGSGEQYF

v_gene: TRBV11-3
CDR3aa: CASSSYERETGELFF

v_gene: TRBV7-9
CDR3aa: CASRSPGQSYNEQFF

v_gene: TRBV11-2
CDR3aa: CASSLDRGTGELFF

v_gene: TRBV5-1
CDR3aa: CASSSLGTASYNEQFF

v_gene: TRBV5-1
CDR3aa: CASSLGQFNEKLFF

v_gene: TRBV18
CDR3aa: CASSLRTGGREQYF

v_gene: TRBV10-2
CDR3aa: CASSDRYEQYF

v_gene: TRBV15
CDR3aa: CATSRDRVGTVNQPQHF

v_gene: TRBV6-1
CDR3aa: CASCTSFSSYNEQFF

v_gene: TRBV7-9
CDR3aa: CASSLTSGFGRDEQFF

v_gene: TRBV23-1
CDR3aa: CASSPPGTGVREQYF

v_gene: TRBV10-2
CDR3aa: CASGRSNTEAFF

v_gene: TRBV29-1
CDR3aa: CSVTSAANTGELFF

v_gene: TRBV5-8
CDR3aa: CASSRTGVSEAFF

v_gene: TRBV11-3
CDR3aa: CASSLPGLSYEQYF

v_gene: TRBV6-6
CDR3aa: CASTLQGGQFYEQYF

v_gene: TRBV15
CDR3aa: CATSSTQGAEQPQHF

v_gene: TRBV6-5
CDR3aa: CASNFRQGAPHEQYF

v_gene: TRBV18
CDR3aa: CASSPSTGYTYGYTF

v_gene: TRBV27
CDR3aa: CASREDRGFGEAFF

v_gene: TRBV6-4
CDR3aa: CASSDGTENQPQHF

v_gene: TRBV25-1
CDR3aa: CASSRGDLRKGGYTF

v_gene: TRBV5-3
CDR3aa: CARSLLAGGSYEQYF

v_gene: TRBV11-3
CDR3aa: CASSLVRELGDTQYF

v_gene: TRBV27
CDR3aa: CASSLSGGEEKLFF

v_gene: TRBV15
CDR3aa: CATSRVGDQPQHF

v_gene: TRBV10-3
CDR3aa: CAISEWAEKLFF

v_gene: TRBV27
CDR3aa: CASRYSGQLTEAFF

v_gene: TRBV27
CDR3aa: CASRPGFFSTDTQYF

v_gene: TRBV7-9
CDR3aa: CAAGTGLTGELFF

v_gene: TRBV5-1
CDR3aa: CASSLGGTGEKLFF

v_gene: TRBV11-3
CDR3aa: CASSLLAGPNNEQFF

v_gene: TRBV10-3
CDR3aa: CAIRAGGGTDTQYF

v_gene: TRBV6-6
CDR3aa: CASRTGTALRQQFF

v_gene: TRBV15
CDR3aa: CATSREGHPNQPQHF

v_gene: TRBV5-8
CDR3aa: CASSLGTGKNTEAFF

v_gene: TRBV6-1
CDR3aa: CASRAQGEVSEAFF

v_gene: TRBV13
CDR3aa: CASSLGRTGDLYNEQFF

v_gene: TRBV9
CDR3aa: CASSVDRGAPNTEAFF

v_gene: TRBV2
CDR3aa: CASRGQDIANYGYTF

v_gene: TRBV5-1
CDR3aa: CASSLAPGQGIDEQYF

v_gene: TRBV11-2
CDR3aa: CASSLLQGGTEAFF

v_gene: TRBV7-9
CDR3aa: CASSLDLRDYEQYF